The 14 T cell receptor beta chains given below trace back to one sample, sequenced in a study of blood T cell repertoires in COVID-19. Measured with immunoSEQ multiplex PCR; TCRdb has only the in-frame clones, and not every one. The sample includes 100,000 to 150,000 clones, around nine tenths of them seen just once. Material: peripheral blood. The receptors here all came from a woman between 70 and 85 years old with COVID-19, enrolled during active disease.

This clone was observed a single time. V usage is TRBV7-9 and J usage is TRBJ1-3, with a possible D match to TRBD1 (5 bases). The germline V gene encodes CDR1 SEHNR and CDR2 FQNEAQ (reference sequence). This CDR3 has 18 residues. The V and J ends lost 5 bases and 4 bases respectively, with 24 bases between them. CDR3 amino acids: CASSRSGGGAAAGNTIYF. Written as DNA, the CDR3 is TGTGCCAGCAGCCGATCCGGGGGAGGGGCCGCCGCGGGAAACACCATATATTTT.

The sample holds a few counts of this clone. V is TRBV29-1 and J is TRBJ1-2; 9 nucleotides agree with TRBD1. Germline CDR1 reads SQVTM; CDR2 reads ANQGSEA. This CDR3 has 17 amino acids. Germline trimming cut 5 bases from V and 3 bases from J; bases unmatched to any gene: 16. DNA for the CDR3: TGCAGCGTTTCGTTATGGTTGGGGACAGGGAGGGACTATGGCTACACCTTC. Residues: CSVSLWLGTGRDYGYTF.

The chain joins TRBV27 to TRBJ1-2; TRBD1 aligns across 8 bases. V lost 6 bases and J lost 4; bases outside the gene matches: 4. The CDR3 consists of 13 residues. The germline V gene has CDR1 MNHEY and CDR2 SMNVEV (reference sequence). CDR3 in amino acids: CASSPGGSYGYTF. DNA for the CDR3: TGTGCCAGCAGCCCAGGGGGCTCCTATGGCTACACCTTC.

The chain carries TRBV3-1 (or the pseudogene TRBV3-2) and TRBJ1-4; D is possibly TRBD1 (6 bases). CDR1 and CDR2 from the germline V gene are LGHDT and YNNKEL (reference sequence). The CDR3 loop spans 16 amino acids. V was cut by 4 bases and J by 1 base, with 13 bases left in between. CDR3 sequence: CASSPIQQGTNEKLFF. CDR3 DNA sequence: TGTGCCAGCAGCCCAATACAACAGGGAACTAATGAAAAACTGTTTTTT.

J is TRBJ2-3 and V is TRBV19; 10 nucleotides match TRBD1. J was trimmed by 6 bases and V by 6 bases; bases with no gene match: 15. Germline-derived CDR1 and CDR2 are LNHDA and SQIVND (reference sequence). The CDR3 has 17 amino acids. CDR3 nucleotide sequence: TGTGCCAGTAGCAAAATACAACGACAGGGGGCCAAGGATACGCAGTATTTT. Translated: CASSKIQRQGAKDTQYF.

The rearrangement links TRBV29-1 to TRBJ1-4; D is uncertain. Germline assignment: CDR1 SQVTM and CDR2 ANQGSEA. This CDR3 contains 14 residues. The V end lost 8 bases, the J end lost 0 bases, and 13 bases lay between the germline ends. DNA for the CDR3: TGCAGCTGCCTCGGACTTGCAACTAATGAAAAACTGTTTTTT. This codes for CSCLGLATNEKLFF.

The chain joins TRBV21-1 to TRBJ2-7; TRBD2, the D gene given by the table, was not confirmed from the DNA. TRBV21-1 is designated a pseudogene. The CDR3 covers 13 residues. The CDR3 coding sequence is TGTGCCAGCAGCAAAGGGCCTCGGGACGAGCAGTACTTC. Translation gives CASSKGPRDEQYF.

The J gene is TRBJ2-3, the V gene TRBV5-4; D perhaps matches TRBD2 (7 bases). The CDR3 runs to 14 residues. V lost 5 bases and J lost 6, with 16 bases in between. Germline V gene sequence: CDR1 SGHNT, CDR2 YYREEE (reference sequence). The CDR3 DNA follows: TGTGCCAGCAGTCCCTCGGGGGGCCGGGATACGCAGTATTTT. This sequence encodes CASSPSGGRDTQYF.

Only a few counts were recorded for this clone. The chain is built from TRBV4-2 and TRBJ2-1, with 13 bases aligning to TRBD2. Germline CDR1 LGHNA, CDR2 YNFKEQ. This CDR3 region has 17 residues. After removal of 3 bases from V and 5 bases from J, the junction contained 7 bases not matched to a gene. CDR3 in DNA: TGTGCCAGCAGCCAGGAACTAGCGGGGGGGCTTGACAATGAGCAGTTCTTC. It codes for CASSQELAGGLDNEQFF.

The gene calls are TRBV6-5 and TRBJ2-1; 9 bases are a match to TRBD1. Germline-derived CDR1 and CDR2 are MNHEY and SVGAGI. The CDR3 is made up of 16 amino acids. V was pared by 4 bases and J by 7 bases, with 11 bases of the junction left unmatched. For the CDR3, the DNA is TGTGCCAGCAGTTCGACCCGGGACAGGGTTAAGAATGAGCAGTTCTTC. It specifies CASSSTRDRVKNEQFF.

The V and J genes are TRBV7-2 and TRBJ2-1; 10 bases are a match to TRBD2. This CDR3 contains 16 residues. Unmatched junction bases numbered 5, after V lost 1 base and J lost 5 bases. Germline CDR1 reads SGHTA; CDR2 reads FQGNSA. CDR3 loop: CASSLGALAGNNEQFF. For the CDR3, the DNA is TGTGCCAGCAGCTTAGGTGCACTAGCGGGGAACAATGAGCAGTTCTTC.

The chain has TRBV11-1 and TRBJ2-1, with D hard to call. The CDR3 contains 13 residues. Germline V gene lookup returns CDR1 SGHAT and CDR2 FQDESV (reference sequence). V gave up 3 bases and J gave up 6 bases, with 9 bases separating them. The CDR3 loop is CASSFLRSNEQFF. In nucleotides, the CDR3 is TGTGCCAGCAGCTTCTTACGGAGCAATGAGCAGTTCTTC.

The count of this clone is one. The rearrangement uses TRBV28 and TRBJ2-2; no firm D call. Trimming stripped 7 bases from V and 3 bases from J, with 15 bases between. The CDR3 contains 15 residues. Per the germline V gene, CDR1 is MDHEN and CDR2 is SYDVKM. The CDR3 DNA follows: TGTGCCAGCATCAAACCGGGTAGATACACCGGGGAGCTGTTTTTT. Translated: CASIKPGRYTGELFF.

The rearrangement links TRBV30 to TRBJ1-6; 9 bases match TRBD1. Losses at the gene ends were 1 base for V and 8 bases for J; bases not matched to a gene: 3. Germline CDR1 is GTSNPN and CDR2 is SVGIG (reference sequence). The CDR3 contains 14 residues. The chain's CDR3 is CAWSGQGVYSPLHF. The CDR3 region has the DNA TGTGCCTGGAGTGGACAGGGGGTATATTCACCCCTCCACTTT.